This T cell receptor beta chain stems from a study of cytomegalovirus exposure and HLA in healthy donors. It was with 60 Vbeta and 13 Jbeta primers that the PCR ran. Sequencing was performed with immunoSEQ multiplex PCR; in TCRdb, only in-frame clones are kept and a portion is missing. The sample carries about 140,000 clones, 79% recorded once. Germline V gene data show CDR1 as SGHTA and CDR2 as FQGNSA. V lost 5 bases to trimming and J lost 9 bases; unmatched junction nucleotides: 10. The CDR3 covers 15 residues. This sequence joins TRBV7-2 and TRBJ2-1, with 10 bases fitting TRBD1. The receptor's source is a female donor in good health and CMV-seronegative. Material for sequencing was PBMCs. CDR3 DNA: TGTGCCAGCAGCCCGTGGGACAGGGGCTGGGGTGAGCAGTTCTTC. Translation gives CASSPWDRGWGEQFF. The variable domain in full, with the rest retrieved from reference TRBV7-2 and TRBJ2-1, is GAGVSQSPSNKVTEKGKDVELRCDPISGHTALYWYRQSLGQGLEFLIYFQGNSAPDKSGLPSDRFSAERTGGSVSTLTIQRTQQEDSAVYLCASSPWDRGWGEQFFGPGTRLTVL.